The rows below give T cell receptor beta chains drawn from one sample of a study of chemoradiotherapy in HPV16-positive cancers. Some clones are missing from TCRdb's copy, which holds only in-frame ones; the method was immunoSEQ multiplex PCR. The data hold several thousand clones, with around 80% observed a single time. Sampling was carried out from a patient who underwent chemoradiotherapy. Receptors originate from a human donor with HPV-associated anogenital cancer. Each CDR3 is given with its conserved first and last residue.

TRBJ1-3,TRBV7-8,CASSPITEASGNTIYF
TRBJ1-1,TRBV5-8,CASSSYRAKTEAFF
TRBJ2-7,TRBV5-8,CASSQDRGTYEQYF
TRBJ1-2,TRBV2,CASSDQGRSYGYTF
TRBJ1-1,TRBV5-5,CASSRGHRNTEAFF
TRBJ2-3,TRBV9,CASSVTPLRGTDTQYF
TRBJ2-1,TRBV7-9,CASSLGPRGDNEQFF
TRBJ2-5,TRBV5-1,CASSLGGRETQYF
TRBJ2-7,TRBV14,CASSQDGSGEQYF
TRBJ1-3,TRBV19,CASRREGLANTIYF